Sequencing of this T cell receptor beta chain was carried out in a study of beta chain features in type 1 diabetes. Study-wide context: In all, roughly 98,000,000 sorted cells from all samples were analyzed.

The study reverse transcribed the entire isolated RNA, so it sequenced expressed TCRB transcripts. The repertoire was sequenced with immunoSEQ multiplex PCR; TCRdb's copy has only in-frame clones and lacks some. The repertoire consists of roughly 500,000 clones, with around 28% occurring once and the leading ten covering more than 0.055%. Details on this clone: Its antigen is currently unknown.

By way of CD45RO/CCR7/CD25/CD127/CD95/CD27, the CD4+ regulatory, stem cell-like memory, central memory and naive cells were sorted. The CDR3 spans 14 residues. Germline V gene data show CDR1 as MDHEN and CDR2 as SYDVKM. The ends lost 6 bases at V and 7 bases at J; junction bases unmatched: 9. Study-level findings and limits: When Type 1 diabetes patients were examined, their TCRB CDR3s proved moderately but significantly shorter in all four CD4+ subsets.

The J gene is TRBJ1-2, the V gene TRBV28; 9 bases match TRBD1. This clonotype originated in a man aged 18 to 35 in good health. Specimen: naive CD4+ T cells from blood. The CDR3 reads CASSPGTGSFGYTF. CDR3 nucleotides: TGTGCCAGCAGCCCCGGGACAGGGTCTTTTGGCTACACCTTC.